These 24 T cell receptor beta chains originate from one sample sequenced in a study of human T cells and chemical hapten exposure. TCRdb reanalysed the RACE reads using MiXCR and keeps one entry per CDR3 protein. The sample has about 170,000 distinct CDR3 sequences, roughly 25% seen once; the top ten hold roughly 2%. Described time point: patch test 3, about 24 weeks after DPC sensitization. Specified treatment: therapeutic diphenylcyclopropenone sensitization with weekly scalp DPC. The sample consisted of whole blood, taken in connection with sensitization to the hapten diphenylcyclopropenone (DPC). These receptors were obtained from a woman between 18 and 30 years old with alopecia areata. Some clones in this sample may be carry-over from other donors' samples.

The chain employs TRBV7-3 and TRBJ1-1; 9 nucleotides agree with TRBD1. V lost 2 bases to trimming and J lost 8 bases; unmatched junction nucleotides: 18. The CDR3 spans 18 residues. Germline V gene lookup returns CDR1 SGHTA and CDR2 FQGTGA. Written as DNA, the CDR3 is TGTGCCAGCAGCTTAGAGGGTTGGGGACAGGGCAAATCGGGAGAAGCTTTCTTT. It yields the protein CASSLEGWGQGKSGEAFF.

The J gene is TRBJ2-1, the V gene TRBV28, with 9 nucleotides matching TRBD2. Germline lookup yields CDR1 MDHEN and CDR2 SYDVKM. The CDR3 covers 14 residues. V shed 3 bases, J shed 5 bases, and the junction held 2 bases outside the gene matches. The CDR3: CASSFGGRDNEQFF. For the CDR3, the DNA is TGTGCCAGCAGTTTCGGCGGGAGGGACAATGAGCAGTTCTTC.

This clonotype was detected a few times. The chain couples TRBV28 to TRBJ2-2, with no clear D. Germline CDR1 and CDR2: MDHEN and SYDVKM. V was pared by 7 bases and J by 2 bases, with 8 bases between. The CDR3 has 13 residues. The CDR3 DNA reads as TGTGCCAGCATCCTTCATAACACCGGGGAGCTGTTTTTT. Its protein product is CASILHNTGELFF.

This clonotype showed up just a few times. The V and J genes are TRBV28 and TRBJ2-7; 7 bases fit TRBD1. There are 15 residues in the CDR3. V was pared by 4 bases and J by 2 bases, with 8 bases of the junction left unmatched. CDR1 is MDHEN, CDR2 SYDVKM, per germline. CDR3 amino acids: CASSSGTANAYEQYF. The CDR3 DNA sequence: TGTGCCAGCAGTTCCGGGACAGCGAACGCCTACGAGCAGTACTTC.

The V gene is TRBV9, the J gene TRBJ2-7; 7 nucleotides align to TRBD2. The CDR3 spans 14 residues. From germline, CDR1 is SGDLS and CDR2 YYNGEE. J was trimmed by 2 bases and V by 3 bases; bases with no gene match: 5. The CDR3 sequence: CASSEGGPAYEQYF. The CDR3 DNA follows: TGTGCCAGCAGCGAGGGAGGGCCCGCCTACGAGCAGTACTTC.

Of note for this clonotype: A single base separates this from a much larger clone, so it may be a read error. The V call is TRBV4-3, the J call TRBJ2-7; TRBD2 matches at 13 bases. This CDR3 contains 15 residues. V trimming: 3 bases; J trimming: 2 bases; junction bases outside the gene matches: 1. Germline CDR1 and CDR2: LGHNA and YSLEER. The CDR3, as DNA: TGCGCCAGCAGCCACGGACTAGCGGGAGCCTACGAGCAGTACTTC. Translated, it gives CASSHGLAGAYEQYF.

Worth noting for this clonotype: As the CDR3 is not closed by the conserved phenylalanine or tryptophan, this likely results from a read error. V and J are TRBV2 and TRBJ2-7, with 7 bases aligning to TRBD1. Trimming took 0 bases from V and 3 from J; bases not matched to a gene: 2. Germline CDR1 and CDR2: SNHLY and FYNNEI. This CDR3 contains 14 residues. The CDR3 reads CASSEAGQNYEQYL. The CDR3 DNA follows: TGTGCCAGCAGTGAAGCGGGACAGAACTACGAGCAGTACTTA.

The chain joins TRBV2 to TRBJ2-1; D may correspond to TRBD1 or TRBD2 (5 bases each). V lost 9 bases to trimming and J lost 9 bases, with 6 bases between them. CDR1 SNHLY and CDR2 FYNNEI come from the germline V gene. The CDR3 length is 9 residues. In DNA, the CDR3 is TGTGCCAGAGGGACTGAGCAGTTCTTC. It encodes CARGTEQFF.

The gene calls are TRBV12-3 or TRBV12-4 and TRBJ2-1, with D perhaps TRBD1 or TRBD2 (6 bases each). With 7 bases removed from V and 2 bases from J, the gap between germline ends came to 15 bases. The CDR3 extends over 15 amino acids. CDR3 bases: TGTGCCAGCAACCAAAGGGGGACTCCCTACAATGAGCAGTTCTTC. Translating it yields CASNQRGTPYNEQFF.

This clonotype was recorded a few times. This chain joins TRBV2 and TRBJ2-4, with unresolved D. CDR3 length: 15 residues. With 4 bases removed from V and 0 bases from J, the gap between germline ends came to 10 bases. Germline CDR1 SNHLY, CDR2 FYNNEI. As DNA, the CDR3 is TGTGCCAGCAGTGGTGGGGAACTAGCCAAAAACATTCAGTACTTC. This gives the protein CASSGGELAKNIQYF.

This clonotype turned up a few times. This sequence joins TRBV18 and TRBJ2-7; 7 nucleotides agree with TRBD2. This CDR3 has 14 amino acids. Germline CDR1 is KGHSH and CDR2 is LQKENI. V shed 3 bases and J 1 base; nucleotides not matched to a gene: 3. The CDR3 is CASSPTGRSYEQYF. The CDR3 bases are TGTGCCAGCTCACCGACCGGGAGGTCCTACGAGCAGTACTTC.

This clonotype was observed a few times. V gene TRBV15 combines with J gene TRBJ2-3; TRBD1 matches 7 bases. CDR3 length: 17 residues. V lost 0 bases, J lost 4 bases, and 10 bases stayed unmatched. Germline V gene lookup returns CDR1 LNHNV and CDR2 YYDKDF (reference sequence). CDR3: CATSREWRQGSSDTQYF. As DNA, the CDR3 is TGTGCCACCAGCAGAGAGTGGAGACAGGGCTCGTCAGATACGCAGTATTTT.

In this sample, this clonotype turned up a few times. The CDR3 sequence: CAIRDMRPNTEAFF. DNA for the CDR3: TGTGCCATCAGGGACATGAGGCCGAACACTGAAGCTTTCTTT. V is TRBV10-3 and J is TRBJ1-1, with a tentative D call TRBD1 (5 bases). Germline V CDR1 and CDR2: ENHRY, SYGVKD. The CDR3 spans 14 residues. The ends were cut back, 6 bases at V and 1 base at J, with 12 bases in the middle.

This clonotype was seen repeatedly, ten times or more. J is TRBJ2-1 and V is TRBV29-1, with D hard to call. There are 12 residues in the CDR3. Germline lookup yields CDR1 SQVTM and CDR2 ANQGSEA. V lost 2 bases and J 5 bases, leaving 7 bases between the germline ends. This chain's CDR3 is CSVEIQNNEQFF. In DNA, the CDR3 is TGCAGCGTTGAAATTCAAAACAATGAGCAGTTCTTC.

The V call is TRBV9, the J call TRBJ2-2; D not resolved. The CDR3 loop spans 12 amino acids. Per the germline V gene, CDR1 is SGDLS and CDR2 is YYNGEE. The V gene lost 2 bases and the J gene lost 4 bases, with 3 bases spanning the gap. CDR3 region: CASSVFTGELFF. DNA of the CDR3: TGTGCCAGCAGCGTTTTCACCGGGGAGCTGTTTTTT.

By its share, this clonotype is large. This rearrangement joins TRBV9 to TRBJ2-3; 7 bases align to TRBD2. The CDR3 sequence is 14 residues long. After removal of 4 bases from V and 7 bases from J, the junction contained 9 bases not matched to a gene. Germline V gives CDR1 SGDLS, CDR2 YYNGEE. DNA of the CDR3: TGTGCCAGCAGCTCACTACTAGCGAGGCATACGCAGTATTTT. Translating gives CASSSLLARHTQYF.

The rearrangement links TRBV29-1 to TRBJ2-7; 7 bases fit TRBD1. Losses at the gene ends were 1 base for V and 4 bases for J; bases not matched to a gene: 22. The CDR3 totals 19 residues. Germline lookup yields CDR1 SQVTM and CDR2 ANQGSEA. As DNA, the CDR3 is TGCAGCGTTGAAGGGGGTCGGGTCGAGGACAGGACGGTAATTTACGAGCAGTACTTC. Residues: CSVEGGRVEDRTVIYEQYF.

As DNA, the CDR3 is TGTGCCAGCAGTTTGCGGGAAGGGAAGACTGAAGCTTTCTTT. Translation: CASSLREGKTEAFF. V and J are TRBV27 and TRBJ1-1; D uncertain. CDR1 MNHEY and CDR2 SMNVEV come from the germline V gene (reference sequence). The CDR3 sequence is 14 residues long. V lost 3 bases and J lost 5, with 13 bases in between.

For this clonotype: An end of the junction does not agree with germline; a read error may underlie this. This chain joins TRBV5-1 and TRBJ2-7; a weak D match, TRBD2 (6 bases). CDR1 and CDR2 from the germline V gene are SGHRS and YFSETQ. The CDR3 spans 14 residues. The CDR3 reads CASSFRDFPSRRHF. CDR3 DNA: TGCGCCAGCAGCTTCCGGGACTTCCCCTCCCGTAGGCACTTC. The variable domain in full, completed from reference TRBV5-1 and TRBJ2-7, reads KAGVTQTPRYLIKTRGQQVTLSCSPISGHRSVSWYQQTPGQGLQFLFEYFSETQRNKGNFPGRFSGRQFSNSRSEMNVSTLELGDSALYLCASSFRDFPSRRHFGPGTRLTVT.

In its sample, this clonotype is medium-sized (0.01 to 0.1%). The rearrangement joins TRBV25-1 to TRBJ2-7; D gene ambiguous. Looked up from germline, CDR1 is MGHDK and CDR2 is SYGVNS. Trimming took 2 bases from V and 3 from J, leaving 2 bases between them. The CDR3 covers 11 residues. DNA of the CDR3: TGTGCCAGCAGTGAAATCTACGAGCAGTACTTC. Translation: CASSEIYEQYF.

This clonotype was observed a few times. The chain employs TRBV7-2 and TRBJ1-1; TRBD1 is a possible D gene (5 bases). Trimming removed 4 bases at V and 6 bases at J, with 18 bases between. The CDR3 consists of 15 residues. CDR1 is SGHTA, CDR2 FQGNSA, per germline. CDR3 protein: CASSSWAGKSSEAFF. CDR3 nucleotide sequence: TGTGCCAGCAGCTCCTGGGCAGGGAAGAGCTCTGAAGCTTTCTTT.

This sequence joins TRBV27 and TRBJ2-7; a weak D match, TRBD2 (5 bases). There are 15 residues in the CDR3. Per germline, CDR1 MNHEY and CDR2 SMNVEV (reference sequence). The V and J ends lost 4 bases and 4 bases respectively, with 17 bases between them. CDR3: CASSSPGSATYEQYF. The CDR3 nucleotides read TGTGCCAGCAGTTCCCCGGGATCAGCCACGTACGAGCAGTACTTC.

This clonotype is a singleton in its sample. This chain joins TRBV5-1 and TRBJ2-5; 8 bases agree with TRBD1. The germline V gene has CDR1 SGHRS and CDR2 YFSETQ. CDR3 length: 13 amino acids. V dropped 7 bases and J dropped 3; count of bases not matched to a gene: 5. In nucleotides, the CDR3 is TGCGCCAGCTACAGGGGGGAGAAAGAGACCCAGTACTTC. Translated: CASYRGEKETQYF. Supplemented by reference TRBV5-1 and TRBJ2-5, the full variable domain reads KAGVTQTPRYLIKTRGQQVTLSCSPISGHRSVSWYQQTPGQGLQFLFEYFSETQRNKGNFPGRFSGRQFSNSRSEMNVSTLELGDSALYLCASYRGEKETQYFGPGTRLLVL.

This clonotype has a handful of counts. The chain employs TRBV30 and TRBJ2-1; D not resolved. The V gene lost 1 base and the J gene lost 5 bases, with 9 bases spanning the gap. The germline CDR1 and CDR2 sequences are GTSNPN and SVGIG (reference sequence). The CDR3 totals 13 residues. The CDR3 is CAWSARVDNEQFF. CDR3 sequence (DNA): TGTGCCTGGAGTGCAAGGGTAGACAATGAGCAGTTCTTC.